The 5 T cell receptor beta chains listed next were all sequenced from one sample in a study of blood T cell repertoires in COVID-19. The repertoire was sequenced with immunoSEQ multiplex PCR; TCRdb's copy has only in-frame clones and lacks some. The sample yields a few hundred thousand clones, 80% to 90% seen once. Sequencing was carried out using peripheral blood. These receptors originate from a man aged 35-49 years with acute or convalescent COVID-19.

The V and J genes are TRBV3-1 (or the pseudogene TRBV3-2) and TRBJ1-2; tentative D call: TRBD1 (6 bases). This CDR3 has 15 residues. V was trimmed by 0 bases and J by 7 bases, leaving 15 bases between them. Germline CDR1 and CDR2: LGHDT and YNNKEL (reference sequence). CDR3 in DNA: TGTGCCAGCAGCCAAGATCCGGGGGGGCGGTCTGGCTACACCTTC. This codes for CASSQDPGGRSGYTF.

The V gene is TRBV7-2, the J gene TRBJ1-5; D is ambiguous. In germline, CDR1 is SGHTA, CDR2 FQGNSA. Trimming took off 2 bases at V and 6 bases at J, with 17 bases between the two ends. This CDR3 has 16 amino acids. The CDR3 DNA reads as TGTGCCAGCAGCTTAAACGGTCAATCCTCCCTTCAGCCCCAGCATTTT. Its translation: CASSLNGQSSLQPQHF.

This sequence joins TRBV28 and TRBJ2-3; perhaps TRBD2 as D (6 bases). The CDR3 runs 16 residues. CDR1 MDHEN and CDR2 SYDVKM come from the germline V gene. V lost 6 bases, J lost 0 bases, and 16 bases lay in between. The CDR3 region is CASRGLTPSSTDTQYF. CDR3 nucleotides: TGTGCCAGCAGGGGACTTACTCCCTCTAGCACAGATACGCAGTATTTT.

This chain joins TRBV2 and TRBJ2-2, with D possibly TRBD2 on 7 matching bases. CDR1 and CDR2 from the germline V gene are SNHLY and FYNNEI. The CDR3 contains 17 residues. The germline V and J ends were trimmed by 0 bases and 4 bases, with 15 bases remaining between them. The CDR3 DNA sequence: TGTGCCAGCAGTGAAGCGCTGCTGGGGGGGGCCACCGGGGAGCTGTTTTTT. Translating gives CASSEALLGGATGELFF. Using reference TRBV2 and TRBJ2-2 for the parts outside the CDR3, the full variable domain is EPEVTQTPSHQVTQMGQEVILRCVPISNHLYFYWYRQILGQKVEFLVSFYNNEISEKSEIFDDQFSVERPDGSNFTLKIRSTKLEDSAMYFCASSEALLGGATGELFFGEGSRLTVL.

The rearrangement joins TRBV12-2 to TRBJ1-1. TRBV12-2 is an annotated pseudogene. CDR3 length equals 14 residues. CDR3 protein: CASRGGATGTEAFF. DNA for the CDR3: TGTGCAAGTCGGGGAGGAGCGACGGGCACTGAAGCTTTCTTT.